These 24 T cell receptor beta chains were sequenced from one sample in a study of T-cell reconstitution after alpha-beta-depleted transplantation in children. Using unique molecular identifiers, the investigators prepared the TCRbeta library. TCRdb itself ran the PCR reads through MiXCR, one entry per CDR3 protein. The sample has approximately 400,000 distinct CDR3 sequences; about 11% are singletons. The source was PBMCs from the stem cell graft donor, collected from the stem cell graft. The receptors come from a human donor who donated a stem cell graft to a child with acute myeloid leukemia.

The CDR3 region has the DNA TGCGCCAGCAAACGGACTAGCGGTAGTCGAGATACGCAGTATTTT. Translating it yields CASKRTSGSRDTQYF. The chain carries TRBV5-1 and TRBJ2-3; 10 bases fit TRBD2. Germline V gene lookup returns CDR1 SGHRS and CDR2 YFSETQ. V dropped 6 bases and J dropped 5; count of bases not matched to a gene: 9. The CDR3 extends over 15 amino acids. Using reference TRBV5-1 and TRBJ2-3 for the parts outside the CDR3, the full variable domain is KAGVTQTPRYLIKTRGQQVTLSCSPISGHRSVSWYQQTPGQGLQFLFEYFSETQRNKGNFPGRFSGRQFSNSRSEMNVSTLELGDSALYLCASKRTSGSRDTQYFGPGTRLTVL.

In its sample, this clonotype was seen a few times. CDR3 nucleotides: TGCGCCAGCAGCGGCGCAGCGGGGTACGAGCAGTACTTC. It codes for CASSGAAGYEQYF. V usage is TRBV5-1 and J usage is TRBJ2-7; 7 bases line up with TRBD2. The J segment lost 4 bases and the V segment lost 4 bases, leaving 5 bases of the junction unmatched. The CDR3 has 13 residues. Germline loops: CDR1 SGHRS, CDR2 YFSETQ. The full variable domain, with the rest looked up from reference TRBV5-1 and TRBJ2-7, is KAGVTQTPRYLIKTRGQQVTLSCSPISGHRSVSWYQQTPGQGLQFLFEYFSETQRNKGNFPGRFSGRQFSNSRSEMNVSTLELGDSALYLCASSGAAGYEQYFGPGTRLTVT.

In this sample, this clonotype turned up a few times. Possible read error: a much larger clone is one base away. The rearrangement links TRBV7-9 to TRBJ2-5, with D uncertain. Germline CDR1 SEHNR, CDR2 FQNEAQ (reference sequence). The CDR3 runs to 12 residues. The CDR3 region is CASSDLQETHYF. In DNA form, the CDR3 reads TGTGCCAGCAGCGACCTCCAAGAGACCCATTACTTC. The variable domain in full, completed from reference TRBV7-9 and TRBJ2-5, reads DTGVSQNPRHKITKRGQNVTFRCDPISEHNRLYWYRQTLGQGPEFLTYFQNEAQLEKSRLLSDRFSAERPKGSFSTLEIQRTEQGDSAMYLCASSDLQETHYFGPGTRLLVL.

This sequence joins TRBV12-3 or TRBV12-4 and TRBJ2-1; 7 positions match TRBD2. The junction had 11 bases not matched to a gene; V was cut back by 7 bases and J by 2 bases. The CDR3 totals 16 residues. This chain's CDR3 is CASIPRGAGTYNEQFF. DNA of the CDR3: TGTGCCAGCATCCCCCGAGGAGCGGGAACCTACAATGAGCAGTTCTTC.

This sequence joins TRBV5-4 and TRBJ2-2; TRBD2 matches at 8 bases. Trimming took 3 bases from V and 2 from J; bases not matched to a gene: 9. CDR3 length equals 17 residues. Germline assignment: CDR1 SGHNT and CDR2 YYREEE (reference sequence). In DNA form, the CDR3 reads TGTGCCAGCAGCTCACAACTACTAGCGGTAAACACCGGGGAGCTGTTTTTT. Residues: CASSSQLLAVNTGELFF.

The table lists this clonotype with a few counts. The V gene is TRBV20-1, the J gene TRBJ2-1; 7 nucleotides align to TRBD2. Trimming removed 5 bases from V and 9 bases from J; junction bases left unmatched: 7. Germline V lookup: CDR1 DFQATT, CDR2 SNEGSKA (reference sequence). The CDR3 has 12 amino acids. The CDR3: CSAATSMAEQFF. Written as DNA, the CDR3 is TGCAGTGCTGCGACTAGCATGGCTGAGCAGTTCTTC.

This clonotype turned up a few times. The chain combines TRBV25-1 with TRBJ2-5; D perhaps matches TRBD1 (6 bases). Germline V gene sequence: CDR1 MGHDK, CDR2 SYGVNS. The V end lost 1 base, the J end lost 4 bases, and 13 bases lay between the germline ends. The CDR3 runs 15 residues. Here the CDR3 reads CASSESRGVGETQYF. The CDR3 DNA is TGTGCCAGCAGTGAATCCAGGGGAGTAGGAGAGACCCAGTACTTC.

This clonotype was found many times. The chain links TRBV20-1 to TRBJ2-1; 11 positions agree with TRBD2. Trimming removed 6 bases from V and 3 bases from J; junction bases left unmatched: 4. This CDR3 contains 14 residues. The germline V gene encodes CDR1 DFQATT and CDR2 SNEGSKA (reference sequence). Written as DNA, the CDR3 is TGCAGTGCCCTGGGACTAGCGGTCTACAATGAGCAGTTCTTC. It yields the protein CSALGLAVYNEQFF.

About this clonotype: One end of the junction is discordant with germline, which a read error may explain. The rearrangement links TRBV4-2 to TRBJ1-1, with D possibly TRBD1 on 5 matching bases. Germline V gives CDR1 LGHNA, CDR2 YNFKEQ. The CDR3 covers 14 residues. The CDR3: CAISRALGDAEAFF. In DNA form, the CDR3 reads TGTGCCATCAGCCGAGCCTTGGGGGACGCTGAAGCTTTCTTT.

This clonotype showed up just a few times. The V gene is TRBV20-1, the J gene TRBJ2-7; D is unclear. Between the trimmed V and J ends, which lost 3 bases and 3 bases, there was a span of 18 bases. Per the germline V gene, CDR1 is DFQATT and CDR2 is SNEGSKA (reference sequence). CDR3 length: 15 residues. CDR3 DNA: TGCAGTGCTAGTCCCGCCCCTGGCGCGGTCTACGAGCAGTACTTC. Its translation: CSASPAPGAVYEQYF.

This clonotype was counted between two and nine times. This sequence joins TRBV18 and TRBJ2-2, with TRBD2 matching over 8 bases. CDR1 and CDR2 (germline): KGHSH, LQKENI. The V segment lost 2 bases and the J segment 6 bases; nucleotides outside the gene matches: 8. The CDR3 contains 16 residues. The CDR3 protein is CASSPEAGVIAGELFF. CDR3 DNA sequence: TGTGCCAGCTCACCAGAAGCGGGAGTTATAGCCGGGGAGCTGTTTTTT.

This clonotype came up a few times. V and J are TRBV7-9 and TRBJ2-7; tentatively, D is TRBD1 (6 bases). The V and J ends lost 5 bases and 3 bases respectively, with 14 bases between them. This CDR3 spans 14 amino acids. Germline V CDR1 and CDR2: SEHNR, FQNEAQ (reference sequence). The CDR3 nucleotides read TGTGCCAGCAGCCCCCCGACAGGAAGCTACGAGCAGTACTTC. Its translation: CASSPPTGSYEQYF.

This clonotype was seen many times. This sequence joins TRBV5-6 and TRBJ2-7; no clear D gene. Germline CDR1 SGHDT, CDR2 YYEEEE. This CDR3 is 15 amino acids long. Between the trimmed V and J ends, which lost 0 bases and 2 bases, there was a span of 12 bases. CDR3 protein: CASSLGTFQAYEQYV. The CDR3 DNA reads as TGTGCCAGCAGCTTGGGCACCTTCCAAGCCTACGAGCAGTACGTC.

This chain uses TRBV5-8 with TRBJ2-5, with 12 nucleotides matching TRBD2. The germline V gene encodes CDR1 SGHTS and CDR2 YDEGEE. The CDR3 is 17 amino acids. The V segment lost 3 bases and the J segment 2 bases; nucleotides outside the gene matches: 8. CDR3 loop: CASSSWTSGTYQETQYF. CDR3 sequence (DNA): TGTGCCAGCAGCTCCTGGACTAGCGGGACTTATCAAGAGACCCAGTACTTC.

This clonotype has just a few counts. V is TRBV19 and J is TRBJ2-1; D may be TRBD1 (6 bases). The germline gives CDR1 LNHDA, CDR2 SQIVND (reference sequence). V lost 7 bases, J lost 4 bases, and 14 bases lay in between. CDR3 length equals 14 residues. The CDR3: CASNPQGRYNEQFF. As DNA, the CDR3 is TGTGCCAGTAACCCGCAGGGGAGATACAATGAGCAGTTCTTC.

The table lists this clonotype with a few counts. The CDR3 loop reads CASSHGTVYGYTF. The CDR3 DNA sequence: TGTGCCAGCAGCCATGGGACGGTCTATGGCTACACCTTC. V and J are TRBV27 and TRBJ1-2; weak D call: TRBD1 (5 bases). This CDR3 comprises 13 residues. Trimming stripped 6 bases from V and 4 bases from J, with 12 bases between. The germline gives CDR1 MNHEY, CDR2 SMNVEV (reference sequence).

The chain employs TRBV11-2 and TRBJ2-7; 15 positions agree with TRBD2. The germline V gene encodes CDR1 SGHAT and CDR2 FQNNGV. Trimming removed 4 bases from V and 0 bases from J; junction bases left unmatched: 7. The CDR3 totals 18 residues. The CDR3 is CASSSPGLAGGSSYEQYF. The CDR3 DNA reads TGTGCCAGCAGCTCCCCGGGACTAGCGGGAGGTTCCTCCTACGAGCAGTACTTC.

This clonotype was counted at least ten times. The CDR3 loop reads CSAKPQNTEAFF. CDR3 nucleotides: TGCAGTGCTAAGCCTCAGAACACTGAAGCTTTCTTT. This chain joins TRBV20-1 and TRBJ1-1; D gene ambiguous. CDR1 is DFQATT and CDR2 is SNEGSKA in the germline V gene (reference sequence). Trimming stripped 4 bases from V and 1 base from J, with 7 bases between. This CDR3 comprises 12 residues.

This sequence joins TRBV12-3 or TRBV12-4 and TRBJ1-6, with 8 bases aligning to TRBD1. After removal of 3 bases from V and 10 bases from J, the junction contained 5 bases not matched to a gene. CDR3 length equals 14 residues. The CDR3 bases are TGTGCCAGCAGTTTGACGGGGACAGGCTCACCCCTCCACTTT. Its protein is CASSLTGTGSPLHF.

The V and J genes are TRBV30 and TRBJ2-2, with 8 bases matching TRBD1. CDR1 is GTSNPN, CDR2 SVGIG, per germline (reference sequence). Trimming removed 3 bases from V and 8 bases from J; junction bases left unmatched: 5. This CDR3 has 13 amino acids. This CDR3 is CAWSRGRVGELFF. The CDR3 DNA follows: TGTGCCTGGAGCAGGGGGCGCGTAGGGGAGCTGTTTTTT.

The chain uses TRBV5-1 and TRBJ2-5; no firm D call. Trimming took 4 bases from V and 7 from J, leaving 17 bases between them. The V gene's germline CDR1 is SGHRS and CDR2 YFSETQ. The CDR3 has 14 residues. For the CDR3, the DNA is TGCGCCAGCAGCCCTCCGAGGTTCCCGATGACCCAGTACTTC. Amino acid sequence: CASSPPRFPMTQYF.

This clonotype was recorded a few times. J is TRBJ2-3 and V is TRBV11-2; D unresolved. Deletions cut 3 bases from V and 6 bases from J, with 13 bases between. CDR1 and CDR2 (germline): SGHAT, FQNNGV. The length of the CDR3 is 14 residues. CDR3 residues: CASSFLPVGDTQYF. CDR3 coding DNA: TGTGCCAGCAGCTTCCTTCCTGTGGGGGATACGCAGTATTTT.

Turning to this clonotype: A clone one base away is much larger, so this may be a read error. This chain uses TRBV5-6 with TRBJ2-5, with TRBD1 matching over 10 bases. The J segment lost 4 bases and the V segment lost 7 bases, leaving 7 bases of the junction unmatched. Germline loops: CDR1 SGHDT, CDR2 YYEEEE. The CDR3 consists of 14 residues. CDR3 nucleotides: TGTGCCAGCGGCCCCGGGACAGGGGTAGAGACCCAGTACTTC. Protein product: CASGPGTGVETQYF.

This chain connects TRBV1 to TRBJ2-5. TRBV1 is given as a pseudogene. CDR3 size: 15 residues. CDR3 residues: CTSSQEFLSEETQYF. As DNA, the CDR3 is TGCACCAGCAGCCAAGAGTTCCTCAGCGAAGAGACCCAGTACTTC.